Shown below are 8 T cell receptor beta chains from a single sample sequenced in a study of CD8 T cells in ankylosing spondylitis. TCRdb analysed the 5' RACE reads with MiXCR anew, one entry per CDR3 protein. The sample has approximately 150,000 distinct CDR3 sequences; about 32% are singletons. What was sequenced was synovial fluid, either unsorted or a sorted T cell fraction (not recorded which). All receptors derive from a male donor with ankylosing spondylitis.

CDR3 protein: CASSQARNYGYTF. The CDR3 DNA is TGTGCCAGCAGCCAGGCCAGGAACTATGGCTACACCTTC. The chain employs TRBV6-1 and TRBJ1-2; D uncertain. Trimming took off 6 bases at V and 2 bases at J, with 10 bases between the two ends. The CDR3 runs 13 residues. Germline V CDR1 and CDR2: MNHNS, SASEGT.

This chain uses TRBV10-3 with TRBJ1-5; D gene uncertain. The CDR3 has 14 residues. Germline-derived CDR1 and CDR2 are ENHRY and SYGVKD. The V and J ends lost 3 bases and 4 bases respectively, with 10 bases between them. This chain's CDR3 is CAISEDVRNQPQHF. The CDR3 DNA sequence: TGTGCCATCAGTGAAGATGTCAGAAATCAGCCCCAGCATTTT.

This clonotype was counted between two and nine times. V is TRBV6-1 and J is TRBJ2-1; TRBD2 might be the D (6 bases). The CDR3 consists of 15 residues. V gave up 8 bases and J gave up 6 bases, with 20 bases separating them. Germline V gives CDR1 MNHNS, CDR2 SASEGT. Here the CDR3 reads CASGPGGRVGNEQFF. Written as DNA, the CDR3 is TGTGCCAGCGGCCCTGGGGGGAGAGTGGGCAATGAGCAGTTCTTC.

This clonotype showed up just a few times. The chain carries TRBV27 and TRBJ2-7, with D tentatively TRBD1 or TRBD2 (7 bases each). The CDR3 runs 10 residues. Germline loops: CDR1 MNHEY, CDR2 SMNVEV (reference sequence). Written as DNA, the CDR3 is TGTGCCAGCAGTTTACAGGGGGGGAGCGTC. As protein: CASSLQGGSV.

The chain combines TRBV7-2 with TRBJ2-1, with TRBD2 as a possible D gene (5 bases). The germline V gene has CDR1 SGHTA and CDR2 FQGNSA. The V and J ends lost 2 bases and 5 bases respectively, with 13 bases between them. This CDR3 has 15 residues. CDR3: CASSLRGKGNNEQFF. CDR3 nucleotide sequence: TGTGCCAGCAGCTTACGAGGGAAAGGGAACAATGAGCAGTTCTTC.

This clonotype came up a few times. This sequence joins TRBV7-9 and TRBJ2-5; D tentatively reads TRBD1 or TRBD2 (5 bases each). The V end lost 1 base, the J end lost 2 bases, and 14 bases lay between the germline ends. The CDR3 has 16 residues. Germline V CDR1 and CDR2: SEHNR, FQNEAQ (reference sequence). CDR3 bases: TGTGCCAGCAGCTTAGGGGTGGGGACGATACAAGAGACCCAGTACTTC. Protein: CASSLGVGTIQETQYF.

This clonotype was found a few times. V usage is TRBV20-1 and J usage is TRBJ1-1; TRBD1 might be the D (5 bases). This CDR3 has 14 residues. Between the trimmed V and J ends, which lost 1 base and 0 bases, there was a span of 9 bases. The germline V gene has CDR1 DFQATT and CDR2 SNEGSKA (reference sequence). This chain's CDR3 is CSARGGRVNTEAFF. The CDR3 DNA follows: TGCAGTGCTAGAGGGGGCAGGGTGAACACTGAAGCTTTCTTT.

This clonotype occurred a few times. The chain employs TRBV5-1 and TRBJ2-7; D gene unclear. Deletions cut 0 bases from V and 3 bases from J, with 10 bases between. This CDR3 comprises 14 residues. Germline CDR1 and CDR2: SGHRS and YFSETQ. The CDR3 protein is CASSLGQVLYEQYF. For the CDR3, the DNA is TGCGCCAGCAGCTTGGGCCAGGTCCTCTACGAGCAGTACTTC.